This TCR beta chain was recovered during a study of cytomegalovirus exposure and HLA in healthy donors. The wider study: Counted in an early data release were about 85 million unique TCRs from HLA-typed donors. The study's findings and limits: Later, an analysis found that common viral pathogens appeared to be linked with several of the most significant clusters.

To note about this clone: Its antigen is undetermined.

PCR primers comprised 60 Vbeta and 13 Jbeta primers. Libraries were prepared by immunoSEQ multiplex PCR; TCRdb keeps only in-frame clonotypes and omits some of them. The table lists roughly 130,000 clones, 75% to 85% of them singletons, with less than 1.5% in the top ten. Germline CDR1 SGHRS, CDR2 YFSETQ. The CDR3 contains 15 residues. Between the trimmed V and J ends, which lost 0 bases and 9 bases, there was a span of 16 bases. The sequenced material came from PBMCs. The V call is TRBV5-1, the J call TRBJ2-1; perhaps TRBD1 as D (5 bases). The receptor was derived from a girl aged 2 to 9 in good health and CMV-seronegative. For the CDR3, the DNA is TGCGCCAGCAGCTTGGAAGGGGCTGGGTGGATTGAGCAGTTCTTC. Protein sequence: CASSLEGAGWIEQFF.